This entry is about one T cell receptor (beta chain). A Seattle source enrolled patients during active infection and followed them longitudinally. This sample stems from a study of blood T cell repertoires in COVID-19. Study context: Sites across the United States, Italy and Spain contributed samples from acute and convalescent COVID-19. PBMCs, B-cell-depleted T cells, or T cells provided the cDNA or gDNA that made up the material.

With V trimmed by 9 bases and J by 5 bases, 9 bases remained unmatched. Germline assignment: CDR1 ENHRY and CDR2 SYGVKD. The CDR3 covers 15 residues. Original data processing: Reference gene primer amplification yielded estimated nucleated cell counts. Data came from immunoSEQ multiplex PCR; TCRdb stores just in-frame clones and leaves some out. V and J calls and clone size are given by that table; D and trimming were obtained from the DNA. The table includes 200,000 to 250,000 clones, about four fifths detected once. This TCR derives from a woman aged 80 or over with COVID-19, enrolled during active disease. Source material: peripheral blood. The rearrangement uses TRBV10-3 and TRBJ2-2; the match to TRBD2 covers 10 bases. The CDR3 is CAIAQREGLTGELFF. CDR3 DNA: TGTGCCATAGCCCAGCGGGAGGGCTTAACCGGGGAGCTGTTTTTT.